The rows below give T cell receptor beta chains drawn from one sample of a study of blood T cell repertoires in COVID-19. The repertoire was sequenced with immunoSEQ multiplex PCR; TCRdb's copy has only in-frame clones and lacks some. The sample has 300,000 to 400,000 clones, 65% to 90% seen once. Sequencing was carried out using peripheral blood. The receptors were gathered from a human donor in a cohort sampled during active COVID-19. Each CDR3 is given with its conserved first and last residue. D genes are given only for firm matches. Clone size is given for some rows only: seen once, a few or many times, or a class if the clone is expanded.

J,length,size,D,V,DNA,CDR3
TRBJ2-7,11,NA,TRBD1,TRBV6-5,TGTGCCAGCAGTTTACAGGGGCAGCAGTACTTC,CASSLQGQQYF
TRBJ2-5,13,many,NA,TRBV25-1,TGTGCCAGCAGTGACTCGCCTCGGGAGACCCAGTACTTC,CASSDSPRETQYF
TRBJ2-3,16,NA,NA,TRBV6-1,TGTGCCAGCAGTGAATTTCGGTACCAGGGGTCAGATACGCAGTATTTT,CASSEFRYQGSDTQYF
TRBJ1-3,17,NA,NA,TRBV7-9,TGTGCCAGCAGCTTAAAGTTCGTGAGTGGCGGGGGAAACACCATATATTTT,CASSLKFVSGGGNTIYF
TRBJ2-7,14,NA,NA,TRBV9,TGTGCCAGCAGCGTAGACAGGAACTCCTACGAGCAGTACTTC,CASSVDRNSYEQYF
TRBJ1-2,17,once,TRBD1,TRBV14,TGTGCCAGCAGCCAAGATTTGGGACAGGGTTTTATCTGGGGCTACACCTTC,CASSQDLGQGFIWGYTF
TRBJ1-2,13,NA,NA,TRBV11-2,TGTGCCAGCAGCCAACAGGGCTTTTATGGCTACACCTTC,CASSQQGFYGYTF
TRBJ2-7,16,NA,TRBD1,TRBV24-1,TGTGCCACCAGTGCTTTATCGGGACAGGGGGCCTACGAGCAGTACTTC,CATSALSGQGAYEQYF
TRBJ1-2,13,NA,NA,TRBV6-5,TGTGCCAGCAGTTACGGGAGACCCTATGGCTACACCTTC,CASSYGRPYGYTF
TRBJ1-5,14,few,TRBD1,TRBV7-9,TGTGCCAGCAGCTTGGCAGGGGGAAATCAGCCCCAGCATTTT,CASSLAGGNQPQHF
TRBJ1-2,13,NA,NA,TRBV3-1/TRBV3-2,TGTGCCAGCAGCCTAGGACAGCACTATGGCTACACCTTC,CASSLGQHYGYTF
TRBJ2-7,14,NA,NA,TRBV6-5,TGTGCCAGCAGTTACGGGGGGGACAGGTACGAGCAGTACTTC,CASSYGGDRYEQYF
TRBJ1-6,17,once,NA,TRBV6-1,TGTGCCAGCAGTGTGTGGTCTCCGAGCTCCTATAATTCACCCCTCCACTTT,CASSVWSPSSYNSPLHF
TRBJ2-1,15,NA,TRBD2,TRBV9,TGTGCCAGCAGCACAACTAGCGGGGCCTACAATGAGCAGTTCTTC,CASSTTSGAYNEQFF
TRBJ2-7,16,once,TRBD1,TRBV11-2,TGTGCCAGCAGCGCACGGACAGGGTTTGTTGTTTCCGAGCAGTACTTC,CASSARTGFVVSEQYF
TRBJ1-1,14,NA,NA,TRBV2,TGTGCCAGCAGAGGGGTTAGAGGGAACACTGAAGCTTTCTTT,CASRGVRGNTEAFF
TRBJ1-1,13,NA,NA,TRBV15,TGTGCCACCAGCAGAGAAGCAGGGCGTGAAGCTTTCTTT,CATSREAGREAFF
TRBJ1-1,14,NA,TRBD1,TRBV27,TGTGCCAGCAGTCAATCAACAGGGGACACTGAAGCTTTCTTT,CASSQSTGDTEAFF